Listed here is a single T cell receptor beta chain. Germline assignment: CDR1 MNHEY and CDR2 SMNVEV (reference sequence). The CDR3 sequence is 16 residues long. J lost 9 bases, V lost 6 bases, and 14 bases had no gene match. This record comes from a study of blood T cells in healthy people across ages. Through a sample-barcoded 5' primer and a J-beta primer mix, a second PCR was run for 7 to 11 cycles. TCRdb re-analysed the 5' RACE reads in MiXCR, keeping a single row per CDR3 protein. Here the sample spans approximately 1.5 million distinct CDR3 sequences, roughly two fifths being singletons. This TCR was sampled from a woman aged 18 to 35 in good health. Sequencing used blood. The J gene is TRBJ1-6, the V gene TRBV27, with TRBD1 matching 7 bases. The CDR3: CASRLTGKIMGSPLHF. CDR3 in DNA: TGTGCCAGCAGATTGACAGGGAAGATAATGGGTTCACCCCTCCACTTT.